The 23 T cell receptor beta chains in this list originate from one sample, sequenced in a study of blood T cell repertoires in COVID-19. Sequencing used immunoSEQ multiplex PCR; TCRdb keeps in-frame clones, though not all of them. The sample yields about 400,000 clones, approximately 85% seen once. Sequencing used PBMCs or T cells enriched from blood (not recorded which). These receptors all come from a woman in her forties with acute COVID-19.

This chain uses TRBV21-1 with TRBJ1-1. TRBV21-1 is deemed a pseudogene. The CDR3 consists of 14 residues. The CDR3 region is CASSNFFEGTEAFF. The CDR3 bases are TGTGCCAGCAGCAATTTTTTCGAGGGCACTGAAGCTTTCTTT.

The V and J genes are TRBV6-5 and TRBJ1-5; no definite D call. The CDR3 covers 14 residues. Germline V gene lookup returns CDR1 MNHEY and CDR2 SVGAGI. Deletions cut 5 bases from V and 0 bases from J, with 8 bases between. The CDR3 region has the DNA TGTGCCAGCAGTCAGAGGTATAGCAATCAGCCCCAGCATTTT. It translates to CASSQRYSNQPQHF.

The V and J genes are TRBV5-8 and TRBJ1-4, with 7 bases that match TRBD1. V was clipped by 5 bases and J by 3 bases; unmatched bases: 7. The V gene's germline CDR1 is SGHTS and CDR2 YDEGEE. The CDR3 has 15 residues. The CDR3 spells CASRLPGQPNEKLFF. CDR3 DNA: TGTGCCAGCAGATTGCCGGGACAGCCTAATGAAAAACTGTTTTTT.

This chain links TRBV27 with TRBJ1-5; 7 nucleotides align to TRBD1. Germline V lookup: CDR1 MNHEY, CDR2 SMNVEV (reference sequence). Losses at the gene ends were 5 bases for V and 3 bases for J; bases not matched to a gene: 7. The CDR3 is made up of 15 amino acids. The CDR3, as DNA: TGTGCCAGCAGTCCCCGGACAGGTGACAATCAGCCCCAGCATTTT. Protein product: CASSPRTGDNQPQHF.

This chain connects TRBV30 to TRBJ1-2; D is ambiguous. The length of the CDR3 is 13 residues. V was cut by 0 bases and J by 4 bases, with 9 bases left in between. The V gene's germline CDR1 is GTSNPN and CDR2 SVGIG (reference sequence). The CDR3 loop reads CAWSVGGIYGYTF. The CDR3 DNA follows: TGTGCCTGGAGTGTCGGCGGAATCTATGGCTACACCTTC. The full variable domain, rest sourced from reference TRBV30 and TRBJ1-2, is SQTIHQWPATLVQPVGSPLSLECTVEGTSNPNLYWYRQAAGRGLQLLFYSVGIGQISSEVPQNLSASRPQDRQFILSSKKLLLSDSGFYLCAWSVGGIYGYTFGSGTRLTVV.

The J gene is TRBJ2-5, the V gene TRBV7-2; weak D call: TRBD2 (6 bases). The germline gives CDR1 SGHTA, CDR2 FQGNSA. V lost 5 bases and J 5 bases, leaving 12 bases between the germline ends. CDR3 length: 13 residues. The DNA of the CDR3 is TGTGCCAGCAGCCGGGGACTTCGGGAGACCCAGTACTTC. This gives the protein CASSRGLRETQYF. Full variable domain (missing parts from reference TRBV7-2 and TRBJ2-5): GAGVSQSPSNKVTEKGKDVELRCDPISGHTALYWYRQSLGQGLEFLIYFQGNSAPDKSGLPSDRFSAERTGGSVSTLTIQRTQQEDSAVYLCASSRGLRETQYFGPGTRLLVL.

The DNA for the CDR3 is TGTGCCAGCAGCTTAGCGACTCCCGAGCAGTTCTTC. Encoded protein: CASSLATPEQFF. The V gene is TRBV7-9, the J gene TRBJ2-1; D is undetermined. Deletions cut 0 bases from V and 10 bases from J, with 7 bases between. The germline gives CDR1 SEHNR, CDR2 FQNEAQ (reference sequence). This CDR3 is 12 amino acids long. Using reference TRBV7-9 and TRBJ2-1 for the parts outside the CDR3, the full variable domain is DTGVSQNPRHKITKRGQNVTFRCDPISEHNRLYWYRQTLGQGPEFLTYFQNEAQLEKSRLLSDRFSAERPKGSFSTLEIQRTEQGDSAMYLCASSLATPEQFFGPGTRLTVL.

This chain joins TRBV6-5 and TRBJ1-2; D is possibly TRBD1 (5 bases). Germline CDR1 and CDR2: MNHEY and SVGAGI. V lost 4 bases and J lost 3, with 12 bases in between. CDR3 size: 14 residues. DNA for the CDR3: TGTGCCAGCAGTTCTACGACAGCTCACTATGGCTACACCTTC. It encodes CASSSTTAHYGYTF.

The chain uses TRBV4-1 and TRBJ1-1; perhaps TRBD1 as D (5 bases). CDR3 size: 14 residues. Germline assignment: CDR1 MGHRA and CDR2 YSYEKL. Trimming stripped 4 bases from V and 1 base from J, with 10 bases between. This chain's CDR3 is CASSPSRANTEAFF. The DNA for the CDR3 is TGCGCCAGCAGCCCGAGCAGGGCGAACACTGAAGCTTTCTTT.

The J gene is TRBJ2-3, the V gene TRBV19, with TRBD2 as a possible D gene (5 bases). Trimming pared 0 bases from V and 0 bases from J, leaving 10 bases between. Germline V CDR1 and CDR2: LNHDA, SQIVND (reference sequence). The length of the CDR3 is 16 residues. Written as DNA, the CDR3 is TGTGCCAGTAGTATAGATCGAAGGACTAGCACAGATACGCAGTATTTT. This codes for CASSIDRRTSTDTQYF.

The V and J genes are TRBV30 and TRBJ2-3, with 10 bases lining up with TRBD1. Looked up from germline, CDR1 is GTSNPN and CDR2 is SVGIG (reference sequence). CDR3 size: 14 residues. The V and J ends lost 7 bases and 2 bases, in that order; junction bases with no gene match: 6. Here the CDR3 reads CASRDRGFTDTQYF. In DNA form, the CDR3 reads TGTGCCTCCCGGGACAGGGGATTCACAGATACGCAGTATTTT.

The chain joins TRBV11-2 to TRBJ1-2; no clear D. Germline V gene data show CDR1 as SGHAT and CDR2 as FQNNGV. V was trimmed by 5 bases and J by 8 bases, leaving 18 bases between them. The CDR3 loop spans 14 amino acids. Here the CDR3 DNA reads TGTGCCAGCAGCCGACTCCGGACTCCGGGGGGCTACACCTTC. It yields the protein CASSRLRTPGGYTF.

The chain combines TRBV5-1 with TRBJ2-5; D may be TRBD2 (7 bases). CDR3 length: 16 residues. Germline CDR1 is SGHRS and CDR2 is YFSETQ. Trimming removed 0 bases at V and 4 bases at J, with 16 bases between. CDR3 protein: CASSLAPRGGGETQYF. The CDR3 region has the DNA TGCGCCAGCAGCTTGGCCCCGAGGGGAGGGGGAGAGACCCAGTACTTC.

The chain recombines TRBV19 with TRBJ1-2, with D tentatively TRBD1 (6 bases). The V end lost 6 bases, the J end lost 2 bases, and 13 bases lay between the germline ends. The CDR3 covers 14 residues. The germline V gene has CDR1 LNHDA and CDR2 SQIVND (reference sequence). The CDR3 region has the DNA TGTGCCAGTAGAAAGCGGGGACAAAACTATGGCTACACCTTC. It codes for CASRKRGQNYGYTF.

The V call is TRBV5-5, the J call TRBJ2-1; 7 nucleotides agree with TRBD1. The CDR3 length is 13 residues. With V trimmed by 9 bases and J by 5 bases, 8 bases remained unmatched. CDR1 is SGHKS and CDR2 is YYEKEE in the germline V gene (reference sequence). CDR3 amino acids: CATRQGSDNEQFF. The CDR3 DNA reads as TGTGCCACCCGACAGGGTTCGGACAATGAGCAGTTCTTC.

The chain has TRBV5-1 and TRBJ2-1, with 12 bases fitting TRBD2. The CDR3 totals 15 residues. The germline V gene has CDR1 SGHRS and CDR2 YFSETQ. After removal of 1 base from V and 9 bases from J, the junction contained 5 bases not matched to a gene. In DNA form, the CDR3 reads TGCGCCAGCAGCTTGACTAGCGGGGGGCGGATTGAGCAGTTCTTC. Translation gives CASSLTSGGRIEQFF.

V gene TRBV5-1 combines with J gene TRBJ2-3; weak D call: TRBD1 (6 bases). The CDR3 contains 16 residues. From germline, CDR1 is SGHRS and CDR2 YFSETQ. The V end lost 4 bases, the J end lost 0 bases, and 15 bases lay between the germline ends. CDR3 in amino acids: CASSPTFDRSTDTQYF. The CDR3 DNA follows: TGCGCCAGCAGCCCCACCTTCGACAGGAGCACAGATACGCAGTATTTT. Full variable domain (outside the CDR3, taken from reference TRBV5-1 and TRBJ2-3): KAGVTQTPRYLIKTRGQQVTLSCSPISGHRSVSWYQQTPGQGLQFLFEYFSETQRNKGNFPGRFSGRQFSNSRSEMNVSTLELGDSALYLCASSPTFDRSTDTQYFGPGTRLTVL.

The CDR3 protein is CASSQTGTYVGNTIYF. The CDR3 region has the DNA TGTGCCAGCAGCCAGACAGGGACATACGTTGGAAACACCATATATTTT. This chain connects TRBV3-1 (or the pseudogene TRBV3-2) to TRBJ1-3; 7 nucleotides line up with TRBD1. J was trimmed by 3 bases and V by 3 bases; bases with no gene match: 8. Germline V lookup: CDR1 LGHDT, CDR2 YNNKEL (reference sequence). CDR3 length equals 16 residues.

This clone was seen only once. The chain employs TRBV5-1 and TRBJ2-5; TRBD2 aligns across 11 bases. Germline CDR1 is SGHRS and CDR2 is YFSETQ. This CDR3 is 16 amino acids long. The V segment lost 4 bases and the J segment 3 bases; nucleotides outside the gene matches: 8. This CDR3 is CASSIASGGLKETQYF. The CDR3 DNA sequence: TGCGCCAGCAGCATCGCTAGCGGGGGGTTAAAAGAGACCCAGTACTTC.

The rearrangement uses TRBV11-2 and TRBJ2-2; D is uncertain. Germline-derived CDR1 and CDR2 are SGHAT and FQNNGV. V dropped 1 base and J dropped 1 base, with 4 bases sitting between them. The CDR3 covers 14 residues. CDR3 bases: TGTGCCAGCAGCTTAGTTAGGAACACCGGGGAGCTGTTTTTT. Its protein product is CASSLVRNTGELFF.

The V and J genes are TRBV7-2 and TRBJ1-2; D may be TRBD1 (6 bases). CDR3 length equals 16 residues. CDR1 is SGHTA, CDR2 FQGNSA, per germline. The ends were cut back, 1 base at V and 0 bases at J, with 12 bases in the middle. CDR3: CASSLDTGGSNYGYTF. CDR3 nucleotide sequence: TGTGCCAGCAGCTTAGATACGGGGGGCTCTAACTATGGCTACACCTTC.

This clone appeared a few times. This sequence joins TRBV6-5 and TRBJ1-1; 7 bases line up with TRBD1. V dropped 4 bases and J dropped 5; count of bases not matched to a gene: 7. Per the germline V gene, CDR1 is MNHEY and CDR2 is SVGAGI. The CDR3 loop spans 14 amino acids. CDR3 protein: CASSSQGLGTEAFF. The CDR3 region has the DNA TGTGCCAGCAGTTCACAGGGGCTAGGGACTGAAGCTTTCTTT.

The chain employs TRBV6-1 and TRBJ1-1; D uncertain. Between the trimmed V and J ends, which lost 3 bases and 0 bases, there was a span of 5 bases. Germline CDR1 reads MNHNS; CDR2 reads SASEGT. The CDR3 length is 13 residues. CDR3 in amino acids: CASSDHLNTEAFF. DNA for the CDR3: TGTGCCAGCAGTGATCATCTGAACACTGAAGCTTTCTTT.